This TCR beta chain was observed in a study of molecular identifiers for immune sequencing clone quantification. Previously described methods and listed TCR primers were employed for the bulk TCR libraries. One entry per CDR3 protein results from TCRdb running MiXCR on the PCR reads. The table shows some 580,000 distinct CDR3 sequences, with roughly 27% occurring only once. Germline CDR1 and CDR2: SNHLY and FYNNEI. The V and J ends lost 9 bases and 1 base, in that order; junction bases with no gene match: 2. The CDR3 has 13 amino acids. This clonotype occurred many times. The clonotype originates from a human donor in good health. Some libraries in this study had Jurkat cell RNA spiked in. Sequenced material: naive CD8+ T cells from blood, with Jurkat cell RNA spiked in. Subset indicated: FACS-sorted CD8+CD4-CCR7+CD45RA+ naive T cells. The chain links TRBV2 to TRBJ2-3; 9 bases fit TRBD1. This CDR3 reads CARRTGGTDTQYF. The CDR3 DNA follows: TGTGCCAGGAGGACAGGGGGCACAGATACGCAGTATTTT.